A selection of T cell receptor beta chains follows, all from one sample in a study of T cell responses to AZD1222 COVID-19 vaccine. TCRdb keeps only in-frame clones here, not all; method: immunoSEQ multiplex PCR. This table has hundreds of thousands of clones, 94% appearing once. The input for sequencing was peripheral blood, taken 28 days after the second AZD1222 dose. The receptors were gathered from an adult who received the AZD1222 COVID-19 vaccine. Each CDR3 is given with its conserved first and last residue. A D gene is named only where the DNA matches it firmly. A clone size is listed for some rows: how often the clone was seen (once, few, many), or a class if it is expanded.

clone_size j_call d_call v_call cdr3_nt cdr3_aa
- TRBJ2-7 TRBD2 TRBV28 TGTGCCAGCAAACGAACCGGAGGGACTAGCGTCTCCTACGAGCAGTACTTC CASKRTGGTSVSYEQYF
- TRBJ1-5 - TRBV29-1 TGCAGCCATAGCGGGGTCTTAGAACAGCCCCAGCATTTT CSHSGVLEQPQHF
- TRBJ1-4 - TRBV4-3 TGCGCCAGCAGCCAAGATTTGAAGGGAGCAACTAATGAAAAACTGTTTTTT CASSQDLKGATNEKLFF
- TRBJ1-5 TRBD1 TRBV19 TGTGCCAGTAATACAGGGGGCTGGGGCAATCAGCCCCAGCATTTT CASNTGGWGNQPQHF
- TRBJ2-6 - TRBV4-1 TGCGCCAGCAGCCAACTCCAGACTGGGGCCAACGTCCTGACTTTC CASSQLQTGANVLTF
- TRBJ2-5 - TRBV4-2 TGTGCCAGCAGCCAAAGCTGGGCCCCAGAGACCCAGTACTTC CASSQSWAPETQYF
- TRBJ2-1 TRBD2 TRBV28 TGTGCCAGCACCCTGGGTGGGACTAGCGGGAACAATGAGCAGTTCTTC CASTLGGTSGNNEQFF
- TRBJ2-1 - TRBV19 TGTGCCAGTAGTATACTCAGGCCACGGGAGACCCCCTACAATGAGCAGTTCTTC CASSILRPRETPYNEQFF
once TRBJ2-2 - TRBV19 TGTGCCAGTAGTATGGGTAACGTCGGGGAGCTGTTTTTT CASSMGNVGELFF
- TRBJ2-3 TRBD1 TRBV7-6 TGTGCCAGCAGCCGACAGGGAAAGGGCACAGATACGCAGTATTTT CASSRQGKGTDTQYF
once TRBJ1-2 TRBD1 TRBV28 TGTGCCAGCAGTTTAGGGGGACAGGGCAATTATGGCTACACCTTC CASSLGGQGNYGYTF
- TRBJ1-1 TRBD1 TRBV28 TGTGCCAGCAGTCCGGGGACAGGGGGCACAGCTTTCTTT CASSPGTGGTAFF
- TRBJ2-7 - TRBV10-3 TGTGCCATCAGTGAGTCGGGGTCCGGCTCCTACGAGCAGTACTTC CAISESGSGSYEQYF
- TRBJ1-1 - TRBV19 TGTGCCAGTAGTACCTACAGGCGGGACACTGAAGCTTTCTTT CASSTYRRDTEAFF
few TRBJ1-5 - TRBV6-5 TGTGCCAGCAGCCCAGGGTCCATCAATCAGCCCCAGCATTTT CASSPGSINQPQHF
- TRBJ2-2 TRBD1 TRBV5-1 TGCGCCAGCGACAGGGGAAACACCGGGGAGCTGTTTTTT CASDRGNTGELFF
- TRBJ1-2 TRBD1 TRBV2 TGTGCCAGCAGCGATGGACAGGAGGGTTATGGCTACACCTTC CASSDGQEGYGYTF
- TRBJ2-3 - TRBV25-1 TGTGCCAGCAGTGAGACGCGACAGGCCCTAAGGGATACGCAGTATTTT CASSETRQALRDTQYF
once TRBJ1-5 - TRBV28 TGTGCCAGCAGTTTAGGGCAGGGAAACAATCAGCCCCAGCATTTT CASSLGQGNNQPQHF
- TRBJ2-3 - TRBV12-3/TRBV12-4 TGTGCCAGCACTGATTTGGATACGCAGTATTTT CASTDLDTQYF
- TRBJ1-6 - TRBV4-1 TGCGCCAGCAGCCAAGAGCCCATAAATTCACCCCTCCACTTT CASSQEPINSPLHF
once TRBJ2-4 - TRBV27 TGTGCCAGCAGTTTAACCGGAGTAGGCAAAAACATTCAGTACTTC CASSLTGVGKNIQYF
- TRBJ2-3 TRBD2 TRBV3-1/TRBV3-2 TGTGCCAGCAGCCCTCTCTTACGGGAGGGCCTGACGCAGTATTTT CASSPLLREGLTQYF
once TRBJ1-6 - TRBV10-3 TGTGCCATCAGTGAGTCGACGGTCCGGGCGTCTAATTCACCCCTCCACTTT CAISESTVRASNSPLHF
- TRBJ2-7 - TRBV2 TGTGCCAGCAGTGAAGCGCCCCTACTAGCTGACGAGCAGTACTTC CASSEAPLLADEQYF
- TRBJ2-7 - TRBV18 TGTGCCAGCTCACCATCCGGGGACGAGCAGTACTTC CASSPSGDEQYF
- TRBJ1-3 - TRBV6-5 TGTGCCAGCAGGTCCGACAGTTTCTCTGGAAACACCATATATTTT CASRSDSFSGNTIYF
- TRBJ1-1 - TRBV18 TGTGCCAGCTCACCACCTGGATTCACTGAAGCTTTCTTT CASSPPGFTEAFF
- TRBJ1-1 - TRBV18 TGTGCCAGCTCTCCCTCCGATGACACTGAAGCTTTCTTT CASSPSDDTEAFF
once TRBJ2-7 - TRBV7-8 TGTGCCAGCAGCGCAACACAGGGCCTCTACGAGCAGTACTTC CASSATQGLYEQYF
- TRBJ1-1 - TRBV27 TGTGCCAGCAGTTCCCGGGGGAACACTGAAGCTTTCTTT CASSSRGNTEAFF
few TRBJ1-2 - TRBV11-2 TGTGCCAGCAGCTTAGGTCCAGGTTTCGGAGGCTACACCTTC CASSLGPGFGGYTF
- TRBJ1-5 TRBD1 TRBV4-1 TGCGCCAGCAGCCAAACAGGGGGTGGTCAGCCCCAGCATTTT CASSQTGGGQPQHF
- TRBJ2-7 - TRBV9 TGTGCCAGCAGCGTAGGACCGGGGAGGGAGCAGTACTTC CASSVGPGREQYF
- TRBJ1-2 TRBD1 TRBV2 TGTGCCAGCACGCCGACAGGGGGAGTTGGCTACACCTTC CASTPTGGVGYTF
many TRBJ1-5 - TRBV28 TGTGCCAGCATTCGGGGGGGAGATCAGCCCCAGCATTTT CASIRGGDQPQHF
- TRBJ2-7 - TRBV5-1 TGCGCCACCAAGGTGGGACAAACCTACTCCTACGAGCAGTACTTC CATKVGQTYSYEQYF
once TRBJ2-7 - TRBV5-1 TGCGCCAGCAGCTGGGGGGACACAGGGTGGTACGAGCAGTACTTC CASSWGDTGWYEQYF
- TRBJ2-1 - TRBV5-8 TGTGCCAGCAGCGAGGGTGGCACCTACAATGAGCAGTTCTTC CASSEGGTYNEQFF
- TRBJ1-6 - TRBV6-1 TGTGCCAGCAGTGAAGTACCGGACTCACCCCTCCACTTT CASSEVPDSPLHF
- TRBJ1-1 - TRBV2 TGTGCCAGCAGTGAAGGTGCAGCCCTTGAGAAAGCTTTCTTT CASSEGAALEKAFF